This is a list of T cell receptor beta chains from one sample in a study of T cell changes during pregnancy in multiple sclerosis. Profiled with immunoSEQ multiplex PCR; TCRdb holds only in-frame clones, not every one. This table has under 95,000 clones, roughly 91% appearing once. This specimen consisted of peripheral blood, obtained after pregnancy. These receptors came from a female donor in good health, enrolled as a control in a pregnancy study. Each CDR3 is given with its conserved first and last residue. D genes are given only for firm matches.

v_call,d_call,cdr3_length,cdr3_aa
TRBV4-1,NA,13,CASSQDRTGELFF
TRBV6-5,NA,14,CASSTPLDPYEQYF
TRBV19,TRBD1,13,CASNHRDSREAFF
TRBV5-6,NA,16,CASSSTGIWTNQPQHF
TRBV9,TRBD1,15,CASSFRDSSNNEQFF
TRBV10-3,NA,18,CAISQQVGQGGGDYGYTF
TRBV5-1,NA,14,CASSLRGTPYEQYF
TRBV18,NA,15,CASHDTSSSYNEQFF
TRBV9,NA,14,CTSQAIYETGELFF
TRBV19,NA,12,CASYDGTEPQHF
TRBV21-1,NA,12,CATSSVVHEQYF
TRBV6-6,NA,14,CASRGGSSGNTIYF
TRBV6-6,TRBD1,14,CASSLPGQNYEQYF
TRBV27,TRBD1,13,CASSLDRGYEQYF
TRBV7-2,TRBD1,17,CASSSPGQSSGANVLTF
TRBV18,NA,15,CASSLALQGNTEAFF
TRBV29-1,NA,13,CSVSDYNTGELFF
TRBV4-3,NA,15,CASSRTVGSAGLAFF
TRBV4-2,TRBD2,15,CASSPGLAGVETQYF
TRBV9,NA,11,CASRGDYGYTF
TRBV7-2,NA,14,CASSLAAGLTEAFF
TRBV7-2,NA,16,CASSFWGRGSSETQYF
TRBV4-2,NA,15,CASSQGATGGYEQYF
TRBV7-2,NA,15,CASSLSGGAVDGYTF
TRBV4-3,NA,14,CASSQVSGGTEAFF
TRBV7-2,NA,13,CASSLQPGGGYTF
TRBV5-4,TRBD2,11,CASSTGGEQYF
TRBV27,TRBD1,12,CATKTGGSEAFF
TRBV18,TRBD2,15,CASSRLAQSTDTQYF
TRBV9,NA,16,CASSVGASYSNQPQHF
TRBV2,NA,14,CASSEIEQFIGYTF
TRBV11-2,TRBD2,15,CASSSGAGGRGEQFF
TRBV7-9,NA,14,CASSFRGSYNEQFF
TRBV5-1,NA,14,CASSLGSGKYGYTF
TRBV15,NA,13,CATSARQGQEQFF
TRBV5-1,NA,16,CASSFPGLTSRIGYTF
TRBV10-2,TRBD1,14,CATTTGDRNQPQHF
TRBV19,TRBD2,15,CASSIGGGPGETQYF
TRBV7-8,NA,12,CASSLARETQYF
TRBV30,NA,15,CAWSARTPPGNTIYF
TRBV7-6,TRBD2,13,CASSASGGSEQYF
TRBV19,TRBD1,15,CASSLLGQGTIGYTF
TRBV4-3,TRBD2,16,CASSQDLSTSGYEQYF
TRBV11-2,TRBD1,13,CASAGGPSETQYF
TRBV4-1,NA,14,CASSQDQSAGELFF
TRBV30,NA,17,CAWSVVGREATNEKLFF
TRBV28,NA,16,CASSLVRGGAVDTQYF
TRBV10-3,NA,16,CAISETKTGSENTIYF
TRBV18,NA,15,CASSPFRALDYEQYF
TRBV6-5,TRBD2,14,CASSISGVGDTQYF
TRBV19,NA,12,CASTRDNYGYTF
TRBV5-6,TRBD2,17,CASSLEGGGPSSDTQYF
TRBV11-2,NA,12,CASSSGVSGYTF
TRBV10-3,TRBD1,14,CAIRPTGGEETQYF